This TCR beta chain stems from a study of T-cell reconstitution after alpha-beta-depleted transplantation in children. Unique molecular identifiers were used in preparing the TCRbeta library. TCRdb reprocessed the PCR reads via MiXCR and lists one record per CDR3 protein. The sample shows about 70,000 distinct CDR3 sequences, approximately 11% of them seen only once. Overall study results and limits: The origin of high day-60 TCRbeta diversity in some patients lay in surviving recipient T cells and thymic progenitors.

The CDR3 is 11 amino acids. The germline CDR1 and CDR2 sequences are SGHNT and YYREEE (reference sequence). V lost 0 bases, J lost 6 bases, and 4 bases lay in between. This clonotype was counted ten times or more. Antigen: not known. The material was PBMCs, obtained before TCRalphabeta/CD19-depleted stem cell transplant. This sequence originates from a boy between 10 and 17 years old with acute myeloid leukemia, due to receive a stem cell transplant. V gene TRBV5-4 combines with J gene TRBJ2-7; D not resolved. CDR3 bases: TGTGCCAGCAGCTTGGGGGGCGAGCAGTACTTC. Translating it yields CASSLGGEQYF.